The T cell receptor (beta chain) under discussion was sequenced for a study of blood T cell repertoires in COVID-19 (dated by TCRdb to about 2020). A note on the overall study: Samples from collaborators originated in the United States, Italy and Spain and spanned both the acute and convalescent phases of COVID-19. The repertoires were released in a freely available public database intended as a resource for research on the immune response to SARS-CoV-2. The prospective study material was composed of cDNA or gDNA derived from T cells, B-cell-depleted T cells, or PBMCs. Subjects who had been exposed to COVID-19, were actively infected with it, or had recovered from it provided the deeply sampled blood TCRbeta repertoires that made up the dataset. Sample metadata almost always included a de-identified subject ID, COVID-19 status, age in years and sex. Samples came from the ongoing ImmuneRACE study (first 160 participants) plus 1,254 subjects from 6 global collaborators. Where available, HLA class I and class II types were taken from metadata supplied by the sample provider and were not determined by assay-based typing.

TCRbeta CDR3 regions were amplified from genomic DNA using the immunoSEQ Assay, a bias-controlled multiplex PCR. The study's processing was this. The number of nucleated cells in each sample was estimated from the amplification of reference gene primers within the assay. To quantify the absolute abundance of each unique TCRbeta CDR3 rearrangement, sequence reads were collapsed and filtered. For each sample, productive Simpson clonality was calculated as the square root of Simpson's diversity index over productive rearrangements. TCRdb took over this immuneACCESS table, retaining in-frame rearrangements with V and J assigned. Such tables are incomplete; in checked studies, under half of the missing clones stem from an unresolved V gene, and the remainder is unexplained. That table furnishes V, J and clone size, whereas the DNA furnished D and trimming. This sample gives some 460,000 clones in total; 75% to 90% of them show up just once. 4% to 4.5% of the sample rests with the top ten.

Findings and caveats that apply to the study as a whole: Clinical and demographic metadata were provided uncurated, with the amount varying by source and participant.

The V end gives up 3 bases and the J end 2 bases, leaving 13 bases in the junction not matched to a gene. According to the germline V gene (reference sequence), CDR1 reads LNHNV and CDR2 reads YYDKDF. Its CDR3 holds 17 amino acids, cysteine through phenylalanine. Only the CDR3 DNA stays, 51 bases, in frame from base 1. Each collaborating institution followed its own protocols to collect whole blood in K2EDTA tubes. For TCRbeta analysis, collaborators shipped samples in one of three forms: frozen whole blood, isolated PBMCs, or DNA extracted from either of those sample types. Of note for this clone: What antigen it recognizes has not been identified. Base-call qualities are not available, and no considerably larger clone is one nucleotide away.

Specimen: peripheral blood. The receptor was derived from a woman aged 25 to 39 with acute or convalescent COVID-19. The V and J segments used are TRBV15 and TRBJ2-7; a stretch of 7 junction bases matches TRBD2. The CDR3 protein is CATSSRLAGDDPYEQYF. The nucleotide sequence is TGTGCCACCAGCAGCCGATTAGCGGGCGACGACCCCTACGAGCAGTACTTC. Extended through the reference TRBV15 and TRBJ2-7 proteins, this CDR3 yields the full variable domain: DAMVIQNPRYQVTQFGKPVTLSCSQTLNHNVMYWYQQKSSQAPKLLFHYYDKDFNNEADTPDNFQSRRPNTSFCFLDIRSPGLGDTAMYLCATSSRLAGDDPYEQYFGPGTRLTVT.